Shown below are 31 T cell receptor beta chains from a single sample sequenced in a study of blood T cell repertoires in COVID-19. TCRdb keeps only in-frame clones here, not all; method: immunoSEQ multiplex PCR. The top ten hold about 20% of the sample, which has approximately 70,000 clones, more than 75% seen once. Sequencing was performed on peripheral blood. The receptors were gathered from a human donor in a cohort sampled during active COVID-19.

In this sample, this clone turned up once. The chain has TRBV19 and TRBJ2-1; possibly TRBD2 for D (5 bases). Trimming took 1 base from V and 4 from J, leaving 8 bases between them. In germline, CDR1 is LNHDA, CDR2 SQIVND (reference sequence). The CDR3 covers 14 residues. CDR3: CASSIAGSYNEQFF. The CDR3 nucleotides are TGTGCCAGTAGTATAGCGGGGAGTTACAATGAGCAGTTCTTC.

The V call is TRBV9, the J call TRBJ1-6; 7 bases map to TRBD1. In germline, CDR1 is SGDLS, CDR2 YYNGEE. The V segment lost 4 bases and the J segment 7 bases; nucleotides outside the gene matches: 5. The CDR3 is made up of 14 amino acids. The chain's CDR3 is CASSSGTVNSPLHF. For the CDR3, the DNA is TGTGCCAGCAGCTCCGGGACAGTAAATTCACCCCTCCACTTT.

This clone was seen a few times. The chain is built from TRBV12-3 or TRBV12-4 and TRBJ1-1; tentative D call: TRBD1 (6 bases). Trimming pared 3 bases from V and 4 bases from J, leaving 9 bases between. The CDR3 spans 13 residues. CDR3 coding DNA: TGTGCCAGCAGTTTGAACAGGGCCACTGAAGCTTTCTTT. Amino acid sequence: CASSLNRATEAFF.

The chain is built from TRBV7-9 and TRBJ2-3, with 8 bases that match TRBD1. There are 16 residues in the CDR3. CDR1 SEHNR and CDR2 FQNEAQ come from the germline V gene (reference sequence). Germline trimming cut 0 bases from V and 3 bases from J; bases unmatched to any gene: 5. The CDR3 here is CASSLALDRVTDTQYF. The CDR3 nucleotides read TGTGCCAGCAGCTTAGCCCTGGACAGGGTGACAGATACGCAGTATTTT.

The chain couples TRBV19 to TRBJ2-7; possibly TRBD1 for D (5 bases). Germline-derived CDR1 and CDR2 are LNHDA and SQIVND (reference sequence). The CDR3 is 15 amino acids. Trimming stripped 7 bases from V and 0 bases from J, with 16 bases between. The CDR3 here is CASIPTAVSSYEQYF. The CDR3 coding sequence is TGTGCCAGTATCCCGACAGCTGTAAGCTCCTACGAGCAGTACTTC.

The J gene is TRBJ2-7, the V gene TRBV27; TRBD1 aligns across 8 bases. Per germline, CDR1 MNHEY and CDR2 SMNVEV (reference sequence). The CDR3 is made up of 12 amino acids. Germline trimming cut 5 bases from V and 5 bases from J; bases unmatched to any gene: 2. The CDR3 loop reads CASSRTGNEQYF. The CDR3, as DNA: TGTGCCAGCAGTCGGACAGGGAACGAGCAGTACTTC.

The chain employs TRBV5-1 and TRBJ1-1, with D perhaps TRBD1 (5 bases). Trimming removed 3 bases at V and 1 base at J, with 13 bases between. Germline-derived CDR1 and CDR2 are SGHRS and YFSETQ. This CDR3 is built from 15 residues. In nucleotides, the CDR3 is TGCGCCAGCAGCTGGGGACCGGGGGGGAACACTGAAGCTTTCTTT. Translating gives CASSWGPGGNTEAFF.

J is TRBJ2-1 and V is TRBV7-9; perhaps TRBD2 as D (7 bases). Germline V lookup: CDR1 SEHNR, CDR2 FQNEAQ (reference sequence). The CDR3 spans 15 residues. Trimming stripped 3 bases from V and 4 bases from J, with 13 bases between. The CDR3 protein is CASSLAGGTYNEQFF. The CDR3 nucleotides are TGTGCCAGCAGCTTGGCCGGGGGGACATACAATGAGCAGTTCTTC.

The J gene is TRBJ2-5, the V gene TRBV6-2 or TRBV6-3; 8 nucleotides align to TRBD2. This CDR3 is 18 amino acids long. V dropped 2 bases and J dropped 3; count of bases not matched to a gene: 14. Germline V gives CDR1 MNHEY, CDR2 SVGEGT. CDR3 coding DNA: TGTGCCAGCAGTTACCCCCTTACTAGCGGAGGTGGGGAAGAGACCCAGTACTTC. Amino acids: CASSYPLTSGGGEETQYF.

The chain combines TRBV9 with TRBJ2-6; TRBD1 matches at 8 bases. The length of the CDR3 is 18 residues. The germline gives CDR1 SGDLS, CDR2 YYNGEE. J lost 0 bases, V lost 7 bases, and 12 bases had no gene match. The DNA of the CDR3 is TGTGCCAGCCAGAAGTCTGGACAGGGCAGCTCTGGGGCCAACGTCCTGACTTTC. This translates into CASQKSGQGSSGANVLTF.

This clone has a single count. The chain is built from TRBV27 and TRBJ1-1, with TRBD1 matching 7 bases. The ends lost 5 bases at V and 3 bases at J; junction bases unmatched: 6. The CDR3 runs 14 residues. Per germline, CDR1 MNHEY and CDR2 SMNVEV (reference sequence). The CDR3 sequence is CASSLRTGHTEAFF. The CDR3 nucleotides read TGTGCCAGCAGTCTACGGACAGGACACACTGAAGCTTTCTTT.

The J gene is TRBJ2-7, the V gene TRBV7-8; a weak D match, TRBD1 (6 bases). CDR1 and CDR2 (germline): SGHVS, FQNEAQ. The length of the CDR3 is 15 residues. The ends were cut back, 4 bases at V and 0 bases at J, with 13 bases in the middle. CDR3 DNA: TGTGCCAGCAGCTCCCGAGACAGGTTCTCCTACGAGCAGTACTTC. It codes for CASSSRDRFSYEQYF. The full variable domain, in which reference TRBV7-8 and TRBJ2-7 provide the parts outside the CDR3, is GAGVSQSPRYKVAKRGQDVALRCDPISGHVSLFWYQQALGQGPEFLTYFQNEAQLDKSGLPSDRFFAERPEGSVSTLKIQRTQQEDSAVYLCASSSRDRFSYEQYFGPGTRLTVT.

V is TRBV11-2 and J is TRBJ2-2; the D gene is possibly TRBD1 (7 bases). V was trimmed by 0 bases and J by 5 bases, leaving 13 bases between them. This CDR3 comprises 16 residues. Germline V CDR1 and CDR2: SGHAT, FQNNGV. CDR3 amino acids: CASSLDRAGGTGELFF. DNA for the CDR3: TGTGCCAGCAGCTTAGATCGGGCAGGGGGGACCGGGGAGCTGTTTTTT.

The chain carries TRBV29-1 and TRBJ2-1; TRBD1 agrees at 7 bases. The junction had 2 bases not matched to a gene; V was cut back by 5 bases and J by 1 base. CDR1 and CDR2 from the germline V gene are SQVTM and ANQGSEA. CDR3 length: 13 residues. CDR3 region: CSVHRGSYNEQFF. The CDR3 DNA reads as TGCAGCGTTCACAGGGGTTCCTACAATGAGCAGTTCTTC.

This clone was detected a few times. The CDR3 here is CASSLYPGEGQPQHF. As DNA, the CDR3 is TGTGCCAGCAGCTTGTATCCGGGAGAAGGTCAGCCCCAGCATTTT. The V call is TRBV5-6, the J call TRBJ1-5; D gene unclear. The CDR3 length is 15 residues. V dropped 1 base and J dropped 6 bases, with 14 bases sitting between them. The germline CDR1 and CDR2 sequences are SGHDT and YYEEEE.

The V call is TRBV18, the J call TRBJ2-3; D may be TRBD1 (5 bases). Germline V CDR1 and CDR2: KGHSH, LQKENI. The ends were cut back, 6 bases at V and 0 bases at J, with 22 bases in the middle. CDR3 size: 18 residues. CDR3 protein: CASSPLQGSGLSTDTQYF. Here the CDR3 DNA reads TGTGCCAGCTCCCCCCTCCAGGGATCTGGCTTGAGCACAGATACGCAGTATTTT.

This chain links TRBV28 with TRBJ2-1; no definite D call. The CDR3 contains 11 residues. Germline V gene data show CDR1 as MDHEN and CDR2 as SYDVKM. V lost 6 bases and J lost 3, with 3 bases in between. CDR3 sequence (DNA): TGTGCCAGCAGATACTACAATGAGCAGTTCTTC. Translated: CASRYYNEQFF.

The V gene is TRBV7-2, the J gene TRBJ2-5; 7 bases are shared with TRBD2. CDR1 is SGHTA, CDR2 FQGNSA, per germline. V was pared by 0 bases and J by 3 bases, with 7 bases of the junction left unmatched. CDR3 length equals 16 residues. CDR3 in amino acids: CASSLADLAGEETQYF. The DNA of the CDR3 is TGTGCCAGCAGCTTAGCGGATCTGGCGGGAGAAGAGACCCAGTACTTC.

The rearrangement links TRBV18 to TRBJ2-1; D is uncertain. Trimming took 4 bases from V and 8 from J, leaving 6 bases between them. Germline V lookup: CDR1 KGHSH, CDR2 LQKENI. This CDR3 has 11 residues. The chain's CDR3 is CASSLQYEQFF. The CDR3 coding sequence is TGTGCCAGCTCACTCCAATATGAGCAGTTCTTC.

V and J are TRBV12-2 and TRBJ2-3; the D call in the table, TRBD2, was not verified against the DNA. TRBV12-2 is listed as a pseudogene. The length of the CDR3 is 19 residues. The CDR3 region has the DNA TGTGCAAGTCGCTTAGATCGAAATAATCTAGCGGGGGTTTTGTTTACGCAGTATTTT. This encodes CASRLDRNNLAGVLFTQYF.

A few counts support this clone. V and J are TRBV7-9 and TRBJ2-2; TRBD1 agrees at 7 bases. CDR1 is SEHNR, CDR2 FQNEAQ, per germline (reference sequence). V was pared by 5 bases and J by 6 bases, with 15 bases of the junction left unmatched. This CDR3 is 17 amino acids long. CDR3 sequence: CASSLGTGALFAGELFF. The DNA of the CDR3 is TGTGCCAGCAGCCTAGGAACAGGGGCTCTTTTTGCCGGGGAGCTGTTTTTT.

The chain combines TRBV6-6 with TRBJ1-5; D remains ambiguous. Germline CDR1 reads MNHNY; CDR2 reads SVGAGI (reference sequence). CDR3 length: 15 residues. V lost 6 bases to trimming and J lost 5 bases, with 17 bases between them. DNA of the CDR3: TGTGCCAGCAGCCCCGTGGGAGGGATGGATCAGCCCCAGCATTTT. It specifies CASSPVGGMDQPQHF.

For this clone: The junction departs from the called germline gene at one end, perhaps through a read error. Other DNA sequences in this sample translate to the same CDR3. The chain carries TRBV15 and TRBJ1-5, with D uncertain. This CDR3 comprises 17 residues. Germline loops: CDR1 LNHNV, CDR2 YYDKDF (reference sequence). This chain's CDR3 is CATSRDHPLNSNQPQHF. CDR3 nucleotide sequence: TGTGCCACTAGCAGAGACCATCCACTAAATAGCAATCAGCCCCAGCATTTT. The whole variable domain, filled in from reference TRBV15 and TRBJ1-5, reads DAMVIQNPRYQVTQFGKPVTLSCSQTLNHNVMYWYQQKSSQAPKLLFHYYDKDFNNEADTPDNFQSRRPNTSFCFLDIRSPGLGDTAMYLCATSRDHPLNSNQPQHFGDGTRLSIL.

The CDR3 DNA is TGCGCCAGCAGCCAAGAATCCCTGTACAATGAGCAGTTCTTC. This codes for CASSQESLYNEQFF. The chain links TRBV4-1 to TRBJ2-1; D call uncertain. The CDR3 extends over 14 amino acids. Trimming took 0 bases from V and 4 from J, leaving 7 bases between them. Per germline, CDR1 MGHRA and CDR2 YSYEKL.

The V call is TRBV25-1, the J call TRBJ2-5; TRBD2 aligns across 13 bases. J gave up 3 bases and V 6 bases, and 1 base lay outside the gene matches. This CDR3 comprises 14 residues. Germline assignment: CDR1 MGHDK and CDR2 SYGVNS. This CDR3 reads CASRGTSGEETQYF. The CDR3 coding sequence is TGTGCCAGCAGGGGGACTAGCGGGGAAGAGACCCAGTACTTC.

This sequence joins TRBV18 and TRBJ2-3; D unclear. Germline assignment: CDR1 KGHSH and CDR2 LQKENI. V lost 0 bases, J lost 1 base, and 5 bases lay in between. The CDR3 length is 14 residues. CDR3 region: CASSPPPGTDTQYF. In nucleotides, the CDR3 is TGTGCCAGCTCACCACCCCCGGGCACAGATACGCAGTATTTT.

This rearrangement joins TRBV13 to TRBJ2-7; a weak D match, TRBD2 (6 bases). Germline V gene data show CDR1 as PRHDT and CDR2 as FYEKMQ (reference sequence). V lost 8 bases and J lost 6, with 20 bases in between. The CDR3 covers 14 residues. For the CDR3, the DNA is TGTGCCAGCGGAGGGTGGAGGCTGGATTCCGAGCAGTACTTC. This encodes CASGGWRLDSEQYF.

This clone has a single count. The J gene is TRBJ2-5, the V gene TRBV5-6, with 7 bases fitting TRBD1. Per germline, CDR1 SGHDT and CDR2 YYEEEE. Losses at the gene ends were 0 bases for V and 2 bases for J; bases not matched to a gene: 4. The CDR3 covers 15 residues. The CDR3 bases are TGTGCCAGCAGCTTGGTTGGACAGGTACAAGAGACCCAGTACTTC. This gives the protein CASSLVGQVQETQYF. The complete variable domain, with remaining parts taken from reference TRBV5-6 and TRBJ2-5, reads DAGVTQSPTHLIKTRGQQVTLRCSPKSGHDTVSWYQQALGQGPQFIFQYYEEEERQRGNFPDRFSGHQFPNYSSELNVNALLLGDSALYLCASSLVGQVQETQYFGPGTRLLVL.

This chain connects TRBV6-5 to TRBJ1-1, with 8 bases fitting TRBD1. This CDR3 contains 15 residues. Germline loops: CDR1 MNHEY, CDR2 SVGAGI. Germline trimming cut 6 bases from V and 6 bases from J; bases unmatched to any gene: 12. The CDR3 nucleotides read TGTGCCAGCAGGGCCTTGACAGGGGATTCCTCTGAAGCTTTCTTT. It translates to CASRALTGDSSEAFF.

This chain connects TRBV7-2 to TRBJ2-5; D is perhaps TRBD2 (6 bases). V was pared by 4 bases and J by 5 bases, with 17 bases between. The length of the CDR3 is 15 residues. The germline V gene encodes CDR1 SGHTA and CDR2 FQGNSA. The CDR3 region has the DNA TGTGCCAGCAGCTCCCGGGCCCTAGGAGGGGAGACCCAGTACTTC. As protein: CASSSRALGGETQYF.

V and J are TRBV5-1 and TRBJ2-3; TRBD2 agrees at 11 bases. V was clipped by 2 bases and J by 4 bases; unmatched bases: 12. Looked up from germline, CDR1 is SGHRS and CDR2 is YFSETQ. CDR3 length: 18 amino acids. This CDR3 reads CASSFGTSGPTWADTQYF. In DNA form, the CDR3 reads TGCGCCAGCAGCTTCGGGACTAGCGGACCTACGTGGGCAGATACGCAGTATTTT.